These 8 T cell receptor beta chains were all obtained from the same sample, sequenced in a study of blood T cell repertoires in COVID-19. Libraries were prepared by immunoSEQ multiplex PCR; TCRdb keeps only in-frame clonotypes and omits some of them. The sample gives 150,000 to 200,000 clones, 75% to 90% of which show up once; approximately 3% is in the top ten. The sequencing sample was made of peripheral blood. These TCRs come from a human donor with acute or convalescent COVID-19. The donor label of this sample is uncertain.

This clone has a handful of counts. The same CDR3 arises from other DNA sequences in this sample as well. The V gene is TRBV5-6, the J gene TRBJ1-6; 8 bases align to TRBD1. Germline trimming cut 4 bases from V and 8 bases from J; bases unmatched to any gene: 5. CDR3 length equals 14 residues. The germline V gene encodes CDR1 SGHDT and CDR2 YYEEEE. CDR3 in DNA: TGTGCCAGCAGCAGCAGGGGGCGATATTCACCCCTCCACTTT. Protein product: CASSSRGRYSPLHF. Variable domain in full (rest from reference TRBV5-6 and TRBJ1-6): DAGVTQSPTHLIKTRGQQVTLRCSPKSGHDTVSWYQQALGQGPQFIFQYYEEEERQRGNFPDRFSGHQFPNYSSELNVNALLLGDSALYLCASSSRGRYSPLHFGNGTRLTVT.

This clone was observed once. The chain recombines TRBV11-3 with TRBJ2-5, with 10 positions matching TRBD1. The CDR3 runs to 15 residues. Germline V gives CDR1 SGHNT, CDR2 YENEEA. Trimming at V came to 4 bases and at J to 9 bases, leaving 11 bases not matched to a gene. The CDR3 protein is CASSSPGTGASPQYF. The CDR3 region has the DNA TGTGCCAGCAGCTCGCCCGGGACAGGGGCCTCCCCCCAGTACTTC.

Here the CDR3 reads CASSLTSATKNIQYF. CDR3 nucleotide sequence: TGTGCCAGCAGCTTAACCTCAGCGACCAAAAACATTCAGTACTTC. The chain links TRBV7-3 to TRBJ2-4; D gene uncertain. CDR3 length: 15 residues. Germline V gene lookup returns CDR1 SGHTA and CDR2 FQGTGA. Trimming removed 0 bases from V and 2 bases from J, with 8 bases in between.

The chain employs TRBV5-1 and TRBJ1-2; no firm D call. Trimming pared 2 bases from V and 7 bases from J, leaving 12 bases between. The CDR3 has 13 amino acids. Per germline, CDR1 SGHRS and CDR2 YFSETQ. CDR3 amino acids: CASSFKDFSGYTF. The DNA of the CDR3 is TGCGCCAGCAGCTTTAAAGACTTCTCTGGCTACACCTTC.

The J gene is TRBJ2-1, the V gene TRBV3-1 (or the pseudogene TRBV3-2); TRBD2 matches at 12 bases. The CDR3 loop spans 19 amino acids. The germline CDR1 and CDR2 sequences are LGHDT and YNNKEL (reference sequence). J lost 0 bases, V lost 4 bases, and 10 bases had no gene match. The CDR3 region is CASSPRTSGAISSYNEQFF. CDR3 DNA sequence: TGTGCCAGCAGCCCTCGGACTAGCGGGGCGATAAGCTCCTACAATGAGCAGTTCTTC.

CDR3 residues: CASRRWGTSGGNEQFF. Written as DNA, the CDR3 is TGCGCCAGCAGAAGATGGGGGACTAGCGGGGGGAATGAGCAGTTCTTC. V usage is TRBV4-3 and J usage is TRBJ2-1; TRBD2 matches at 15 bases. V shed 6 bases and J 7 bases; nucleotides not matched to a gene: 7. Germline CDR1 reads LGHNA; CDR2 reads YSLEER. CDR3 length: 16 amino acids.

In this sample, this clone turned up once. The chain has TRBV4-2 and TRBJ2-1; weak D call: TRBD1 (6 bases). Germline lookup yields CDR1 LGHNA and CDR2 YNFKEQ. Trimming took 1 base from V and 1 from J, leaving 20 bases between them. This CDR3 has 19 amino acids. The CDR3 bases are TGTGCCAGCAGCCAAGTTCTGCTCTCGAGACAGGAATCCTACAATGAGCAGTTCTTC. Protein: CASSQVLLSRQESYNEQFF.

The CDR3 bases are TGTGCCAGCTCCTTAGGGGGCGACACTGAAGCTTTCTTT. Protein sequence: CASSLGGDTEAFF. V and J are TRBV14 and TRBJ1-1, with TRBD1 matching over 7 bases. J was trimmed by 3 bases and V by 8 bases; bases with no gene match: 6. The CDR3 totals 13 residues. Germline assignment: CDR1 SGHDN and CDR2 FVKESK.